The 12 T cell receptor beta chains below come from one sample, sequenced in a study of tumor-infiltrating lymphocytes in primary liver carcinoma. TCR beta cDNA came from about 500 ng total RNA, primed with a constant-region primer. Three nested multiplex PCR rounds, a slightly modified ARM-PCR method, built the TCR beta libraries. Two initial PCR rounds of roughly 10 cycles each paired TRBV1-TRBV30 forward primers with a C-beta reverse primer. TCRdb re-called the multiplex PCR reads with MiXCR, one entry per CDR3 protein. The repertoire consists of just over 30,000 distinct CDR3 sequences, with around 66% occurring once and the leading ten covering 25% to 35%. Bulk tissue was left unsorted, and RNA and DNA were co-extracted from about 20-30 mg of it. The material sequenced was liver tumor tissue from sampling region 3. Stated subset: tumor region T3, left-lateral pole. These receptors were taken from a woman aged 25 to 45 with primary liver carcinoma and hepatitis B virus infection.

In regard to this clonotype: With a much larger clone just one base away, this may be a read error. The rearrangement uses TRBV29-1 and TRBJ2-2; D is perhaps TRBD2 (6 bases). Trimming pared 8 bases from V and 6 bases from J, leaving 13 bases between. Germline V gives CDR1 SQVTM, CDR2 ANQGSEA. This CDR3 is 12 amino acids long. The CDR3 region has the DNA TGCAGCTTTGGGTGGGGGGCCGGGGAGCTGTTTTTT. Protein: CSFGWGAGELFF.

This clonotype has a count of ten or more. The final CDR3 position lacks the conserved phenylalanine or tryptophan, pointing to a likely read error. The rearrangement joins TRBV12-3 or TRBV12-4 to TRBJ2-2; D may correspond to TRBD1 or TRBD2 (6 bases each). There are 15 residues in the CDR3. The CDR3 sequence is CASRGWDTNTGKLFS. The CDR3 nucleotides read TGTGCCAGCCGGGGGTGGGACACGAACACCGGGAAGCTGTTTTCT.

At least ten counts were recorded for this clonotype. CDR3: CSVGTGLATYEQYF. CDR3 bases: TGCAGCGTCGGCACGGGACTAGCAACCTACGAGCAGTACTTC. The rearrangement uses TRBV29-1 and TRBJ2-7; 9 bases fit TRBD2. This CDR3 comprises 14 residues. CDR1 is SQVTM, CDR2 ANQGSEA, per germline. The junction had 8 bases not matched to a gene; V was cut back by 6 bases and J by 2 bases.

With respect to this clonotype: Germline is not matched at one junction end, which may reflect a read error. This chain uses TRBV12-3 or TRBV12-4 with TRBJ1-1, with 7 bases matching TRBD1. This CDR3 is 15 amino acids long. The CDR3 loop reads CASSIRDSLLREASF. As DNA, the CDR3 is TGTGCCAGCAGTATCCGGGACAGTCTCTTAAGGGAAGCTTCCTTT.

In its sample, this clonotype was seen once. The germline gene is not matched at one end of the junction; a read error may be the cause. The V gene is TRBV6-1, the J gene TRBJ2-7; 12 positions agree with TRBD2. Germline V gene data show CDR1 as MNHNS and CDR2 as SASEGT. CDR3 length: 15 residues. CDR3 sequence: CANSEETSGSWEQCF. Here the CDR3 DNA reads TGTGCCAACAGTGAAGAGACTAGCGGGAGTTGGGAGCAGTGCTTC.

This chain joins TRBV11-2 and TRBJ2-1; D call uncertain. The CDR3 sequence is 13 residues long. In germline, CDR1 is SGHAT, CDR2 FQNNGV. The germline V and J ends were trimmed by 7 bases and 7 bases, with 14 bases remaining between them. The CDR3 loop is CASIITVTNEQFF. CDR3 coding DNA: TGTGCCAGCATCATAACGGTTACGAATGAGCAGTTCTTC.

This clonotype was observed many times. This chain uses TRBV6-1 with TRBJ2-3, with D possibly being TRBD1 or TRBD2 (5 bases each). Looked up from germline, CDR1 is MNHNS and CDR2 is SASEGT. Deletions cut 8 bases from V and 2 bases from J, with 14 bases between. CDR3 length: 14 amino acids. CDR3 residues: CASCRDHPTDTQYF. The CDR3 DNA follows: TGTGCCAGCTGTCGGGACCACCCCACAGATACGCAGTATTTT.

This clonotype is medium-sized (0.01 to 0.1%) by share. The gene calls are TRBV6-5 and TRBJ2-4; D not resolved. The CDR3 consists of 15 residues. CDR1 and CDR2 from the germline V gene are MNHEY and SVGAGI. V was cut by 1 base and J by 8 bases, with 15 bases left in between. The CDR3 protein is CASSYYPPPGDIQYF. CDR3 nucleotides: TGTGCCAGCAGTTACTACCCCCCCCCTGGGGACATTCAGTACTTC.

The chain combines TRBV12-3 or TRBV12-4 with TRBJ1-2; D is uncertain. CDR3 size: 13 residues. V gave up 6 bases and J gave up 10 bases, with 18 bases separating them. The CDR3 region is CASSLEQHHDYTF. In DNA form, the CDR3 reads TGTGCCAGCAGCTTGGAACAGCATCATGACTACACCTTC.

This clonotype came up a few times. This clone may be a read error of a much larger clone one base away. The chain combines TRBV11-2 with TRBJ2-3, with TRBD1 identical over 10 bases. Germline CDR1 is SGHAT and CDR2 is FQNNGV. The ends lost 5 bases at V and 4 bases at J; junction bases unmatched: 12. The CDR3 is made up of 17 amino acids. The CDR3 DNA is TGTGCCAGCAGCCCGGGACAGGGGACGGGAGGGCCAGATACGCAGTATTTT. Translated, it gives CASSPGQGTGGPDTQYF.

This clonotype was observed once. Since no conserved phenylalanine or tryptophan closes the CDR3, a read error is the likely cause. The J gene is TRBJ2-1, the V gene TRBV6-1; 8 bases map to TRBD2. CDR1 and CDR2 from the germline V gene are MNHNS and SASEGT. This CDR3 spans 14 amino acids. In DNA form, the CDR3 reads TGTGCCACCAGAGCGGGGGACTCCTACGATGAGCAGTTCTTA. This codes for CATRAGDSYDEQFL.

For this clonotype: One end of the junction fails to match germline, which may point to a read error. The CDR3 region is CTSRQDRWTGREQYF. As DNA, the CDR3 is TGCACCAGCAGGCAAGACCGATGGACAGGGCGGGAGCAGTACTTC. The V gene is TRBV4-3, the J gene TRBJ2-7, with 8 bases lining up with TRBD1. The CDR3 runs 15 residues. Germline CDR1 reads LGHNA; CDR2 reads YSLEER.